Listed below are T cell receptor beta chains from one sample, sequenced in a study of blood T cell repertoires in COVID-19. Generated by immunoSEQ multiplex PCR, the TCRdb table keeps only in-frame clones and is missing some. This table has 390,000 or so clones, 86% appearing once. Sequenced material: peripheral blood. The receptors shown here come from a woman aged 25 to 39 with active or convalescent COVID-19. Both conserved end residues are trimmed from each CDR3.

V gene,J gene,CDR3 protein
TRBV24-1,TRBJ1-2,ATPQIKFSFMREGGYT
TRBV25-1,TRBJ1-2,ASSEYVGGNGYT
TRBV14,TRBJ1-2,ASSQAGTGVYGYT
TRBV4-1,TRBJ2-3,ASSRVPGLGLTDTQY
TRBV3-1/TRBV3-2,TRBJ1-1,ASSSRDNTEAF
TRBV2,TRBJ2-1,ASRRGVLF
TRBV5-1,TRBJ2-2,ASSIENTGELF
TRBV4-1,TRBJ2-7,ASSPGTSAYEQY
TRBV14,TRBJ1-2,ASSQFGQSNYGYT
TRBV6-2/TRBV6-3,TRBJ2-5,ASSQSYGFGLANQETQY
TRBV5-1,TRBJ2-1,ASSLSLAGVNEQF
TRBV18,TRBJ1-5,ASSPDAAGNQPQH
TRBV7-2,TRBJ2-7,ASSLSGQGAREQY
TRBV7-6,TRBJ2-5,ASSLWTSGSQETQY
TRBV27,TRBJ1-2,ASSFGVDYGYT
TRBV7-9,TRBJ2-1,ASSLDPGGYEQF
TRBV5-6,TRBJ1-3,ASSLDPGASGNTIY
TRBV5-1,TRBJ2-5,ASSSHSQETQY
TRBV28,TRBJ2-3,ASSFQGANEKIGTDTQY
TRBV6-4,TRBJ1-2,ATNAGGTNYGYT
TRBV5-6,TRBJ1-6,ASSLNGQGAQSPLH
TRBV27,TRBJ1-1,ASSLGPYTEAF
TRBV5-4,TRBJ2-7,ASSLQSQGSYEQY
TRBV4-1,TRBJ1-2,ASSQEVEVLSYGYT
TRBV10-3,TRBJ1-2,AIFQTGGANYGYT
TRBV18,TRBJ2-5,ASSSQHQETQY
TRBV18,TRBJ1-2,ASSPRDTYGYT
TRBV30,TRBJ1-4,AWSVGVDVGHQVF
TRBV19,TRBJ2-7,ACSSGLSYEQY
TRBV4-2,TRBJ1-2,ASSPQIVGAYGYT
TRBV6-5,TRBJ2-7,ASRQGSSYEQY
TRBV4-1,TRBJ1-1,ASTAGDMNTEAF
TRBV3-1/TRBV3-2,TRBJ1-6,ASSQEGTNSYNSPLH
TRBV18,TRBJ1-1,ASSSTGTGTLLEAF
TRBV19,TRBJ1-1,ASSTRGQGDTEAF
TRBV19,TRBJ1-5,ASRPRLSNQPQH
TRBV11-2,TRBJ2-7,ASTDTGLTDEQY
TRBV6-1,TRBJ2-7,ASSEGDRDTNYEQY
TRBV5-1,TRBJ2-7,ASSPRTGYEQY
TRBV10-3,TRBJ2-5,AISTGTVETQY
TRBV7-2,TRBJ2-2,ASSLAWGGGANTGELF
TRBV27,TRBJ1-1,ASSLSTGGGTEAF
TRBV19,TRBJ2-1,ASSRTTTGYNEQF
TRBV3-1/TRBV3-2,TRBJ2-7,ASSQESYEQY
TRBV30,TRBJ2-1,AWSPGLHPPREQF
TRBV7-8,TRBJ2-1,ASSLFGYEGGPQF
TRBV29-1,TRBJ1-1,SASLVDSRLRWNTEAF
TRBV5-1,TRBJ2-1,ASSVGQVGGEQF